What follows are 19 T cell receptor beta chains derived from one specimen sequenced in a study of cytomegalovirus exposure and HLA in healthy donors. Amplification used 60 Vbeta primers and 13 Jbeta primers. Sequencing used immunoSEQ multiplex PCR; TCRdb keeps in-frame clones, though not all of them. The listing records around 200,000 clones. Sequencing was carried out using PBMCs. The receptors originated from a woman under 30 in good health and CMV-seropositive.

CDR3 sequence reads: CATGESSSYNEQFF. CDR3 DNA sequence: TGTGCCACAGGGGAGTCGAGCTCCTACAATGAGCAGTTCTTC. This rearrangement joins TRBV27 to TRBJ2-1, with D maybe TRBD1 (6 bases). Germline loops: CDR1 MNHEY, CDR2 SMNVEV (reference sequence). The CDR3 spans 14 residues. V was trimmed by 10 bases and J by 0 bases, leaving 13 bases between them.

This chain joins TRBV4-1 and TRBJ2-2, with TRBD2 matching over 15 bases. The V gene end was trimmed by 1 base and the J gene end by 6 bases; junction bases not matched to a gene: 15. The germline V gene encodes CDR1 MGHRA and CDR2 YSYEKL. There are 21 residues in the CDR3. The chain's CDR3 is CASSQAALSGTSGRRAGELFF. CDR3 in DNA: TGCGCCAGCAGCCAAGCCGCCCTGTCCGGGACTAGCGGGAGGCGGGCCGGGGAGCTGTTTTTT.

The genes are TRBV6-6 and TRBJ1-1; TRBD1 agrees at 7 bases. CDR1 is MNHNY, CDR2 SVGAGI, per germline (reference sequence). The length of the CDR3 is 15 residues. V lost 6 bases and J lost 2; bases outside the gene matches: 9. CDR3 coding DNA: TGTGCCAGCAGAGAAGAGGGGGCGGCAAACACTGAAGCTTTCTTT. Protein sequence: CASREEGAANTEAFF.

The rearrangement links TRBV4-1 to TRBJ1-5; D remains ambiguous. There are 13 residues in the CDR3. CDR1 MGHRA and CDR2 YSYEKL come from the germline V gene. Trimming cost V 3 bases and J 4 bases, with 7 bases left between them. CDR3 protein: CASSQQVNQPQHF. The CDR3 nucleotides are TGCGCCAGCAGCCAGCAGGTAAATCAGCCCCAGCATTTT.

CDR3 sequence reads: CASSPSGGAGDTQYF. Here the CDR3 DNA reads TGTGCCAGCTCACCTAGCGGGGGGGCCGGAGATACGCAGTATTTT. The chain recombines TRBV18 with TRBJ2-3, with 11 bases matching TRBD2. The germline V gene encodes CDR1 KGHSH and CDR2 LQKENI. The CDR3 has 15 amino acids. The trim removed 3 bases at V and 5 bases at J, leaving 4 bases unmatched.

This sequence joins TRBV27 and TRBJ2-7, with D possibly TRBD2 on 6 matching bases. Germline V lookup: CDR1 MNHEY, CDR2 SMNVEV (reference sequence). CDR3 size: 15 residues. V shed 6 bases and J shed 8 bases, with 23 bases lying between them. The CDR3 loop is CASRQPGLGPGKQYF. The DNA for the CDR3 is TGTGCCAGCAGGCAACCGGGACTTGGGCCCGGGAAGCAGTACTTC.

The CDR3 bases are TGTGCCAGCAGTTGGCAGGTGTTAATAACCTACGAGCAGTACTTC. It encodes CASSWQVLITYEQYF. This chain links TRBV2 with TRBJ2-7; unclear D gene. The V gene lost 5 bases and the J gene lost 2 bases, with 16 bases spanning the gap. Germline CDR1 reads SNHLY; CDR2 reads FYNNEI. This CDR3 spans 15 amino acids.

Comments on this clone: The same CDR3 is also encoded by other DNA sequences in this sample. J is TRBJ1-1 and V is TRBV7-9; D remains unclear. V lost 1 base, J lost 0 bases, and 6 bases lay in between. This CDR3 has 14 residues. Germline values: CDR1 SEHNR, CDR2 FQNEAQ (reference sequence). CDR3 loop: CASSLGQMNTEAFF. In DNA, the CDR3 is TGTGCCAGCAGCTTAGGGCAGATGAACACTGAAGCTTTCTTT.

The CDR3 bases are TGTGCCAGTAGCGAAGGGTCCGGGACTAGCGGGAGAGATGAGCAGTTCTTC. It codes for CASSEGSGTSGRDEQFF. This sequence joins TRBV19 and TRBJ2-1; 14 nucleotides agree with TRBD2. The germline gives CDR1 LNHDA, CDR2 SQIVND (reference sequence). With V trimmed by 6 bases and J by 8 bases, 12 bases remained unmatched. The length of the CDR3 is 17 residues.

CDR3 DNA sequence: TGTGCCAGCAGTTTCGACTACCTCTACAATGAGCAGTTCTTC. Its translation: CASSFDYLYNEQFF. This chain connects TRBV27 to TRBJ2-1, with D maybe TRBD2 (5 bases). The CDR3 has 14 amino acids. Germline CDR1 is MNHEY and CDR2 is SMNVEV (reference sequence). Trimming took off 3 bases at V and 3 bases at J, with 9 bases between the two ends.

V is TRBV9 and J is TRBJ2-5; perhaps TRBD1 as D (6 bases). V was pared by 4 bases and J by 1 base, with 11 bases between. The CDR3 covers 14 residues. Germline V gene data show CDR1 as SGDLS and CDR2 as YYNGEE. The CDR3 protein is CASSTGQFQETQYF. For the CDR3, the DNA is TGTGCCAGCAGCACCGGACAGTTCCAAGAGACCCAGTACTTC.

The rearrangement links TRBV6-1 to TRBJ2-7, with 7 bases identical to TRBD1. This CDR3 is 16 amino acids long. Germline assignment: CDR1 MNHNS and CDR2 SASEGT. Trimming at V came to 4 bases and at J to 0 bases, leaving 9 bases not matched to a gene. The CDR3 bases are TGTGCCAGCAGTGGGGATTCCGGGACAGCCTCCTACGAGCAGTACTTC. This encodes CASSGDSGTASYEQYF.

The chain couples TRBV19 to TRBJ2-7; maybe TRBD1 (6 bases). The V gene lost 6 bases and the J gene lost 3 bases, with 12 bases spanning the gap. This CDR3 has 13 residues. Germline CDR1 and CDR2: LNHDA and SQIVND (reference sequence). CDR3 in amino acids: CASSTQTGYEQYF. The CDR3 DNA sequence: TGTGCCAGTAGCACCCAGACAGGCTACGAGCAGTACTTC.

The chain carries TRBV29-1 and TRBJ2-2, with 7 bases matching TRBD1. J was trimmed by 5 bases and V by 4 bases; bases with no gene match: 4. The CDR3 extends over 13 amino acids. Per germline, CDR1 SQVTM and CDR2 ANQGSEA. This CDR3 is CSVGQGDTGELFF. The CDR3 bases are TGCAGCGTTGGACAGGGTGATACCGGGGAGCTGTTTTTT.

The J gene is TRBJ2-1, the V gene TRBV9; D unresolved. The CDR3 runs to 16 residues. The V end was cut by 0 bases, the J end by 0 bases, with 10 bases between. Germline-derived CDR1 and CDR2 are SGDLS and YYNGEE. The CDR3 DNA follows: TGTGCCAGCAGCGTAGAGCTTGCGAGCTCCTACAATGAGCAGTTCTTC. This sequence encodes CASSVELASSYNEQFF.

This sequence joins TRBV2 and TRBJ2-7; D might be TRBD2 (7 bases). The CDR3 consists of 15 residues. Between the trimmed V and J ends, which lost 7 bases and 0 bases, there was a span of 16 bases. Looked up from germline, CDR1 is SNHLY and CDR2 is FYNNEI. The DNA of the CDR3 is TGTGCCAGCACAGGCGGGGGCTTCAGCTCCTACGAGCAGTACTTC. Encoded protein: CASTGGGFSSYEQYF.

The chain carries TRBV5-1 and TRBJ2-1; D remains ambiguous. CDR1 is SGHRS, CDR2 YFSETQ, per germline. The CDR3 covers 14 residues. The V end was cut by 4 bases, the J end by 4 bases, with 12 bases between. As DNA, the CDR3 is TGCGCCAGCAGCCTAGAGTCCCTTTACAATGAGCAGTTCTTC. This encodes CASSLESLYNEQFF.

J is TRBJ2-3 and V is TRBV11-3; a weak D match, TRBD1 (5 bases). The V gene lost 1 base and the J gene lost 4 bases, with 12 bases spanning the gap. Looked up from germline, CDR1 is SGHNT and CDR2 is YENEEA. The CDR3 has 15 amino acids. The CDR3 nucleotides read TGTGCCAGCAGCTTAGGCCAGGGTCGAGCAGATACGCAGTATTTT. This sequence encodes CASSLGQGRADTQYF. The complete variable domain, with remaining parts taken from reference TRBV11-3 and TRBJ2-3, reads EAGVVQSPRYKIIEKKQPVAFWCNPISGHNTLYWYLQNLGQGPELLIRYENEEAVDDSQLPKDRFSAERLKGVDSTLKIQPAELGDSAVYLCASSLGQGRADTQYFGPGTRLTVL.

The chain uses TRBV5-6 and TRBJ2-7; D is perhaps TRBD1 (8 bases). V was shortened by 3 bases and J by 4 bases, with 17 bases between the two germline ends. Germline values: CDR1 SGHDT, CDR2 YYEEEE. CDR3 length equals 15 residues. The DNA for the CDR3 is TGTGCCAGCAGCTCTCAACAGGGGGGAGGGTACGAGCAGTACTTC. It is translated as CASSSQQGGGYEQYF.